The T cell receptor (beta chain) described here comes from a study of identifying expanded T cells in peripheral blood. Study-wide findings and caveats: Differentially abundant clones: about 1.2 between replicates, just under 17 at 2 to 3 weeks, under 25 at four. Clone count variance between roughly 2-week samples rose with total template count.

No infections or other immune events were documented during collection. Between the trimmed V and J ends, which lost 3 bases and 0 bases, there was a span of 14 bases. This CDR3 spans 16 amino acids. The germline CDR1 and CDR2 sequences are SGHTA and FQGNSA. In regard to this clone: Its target is not known.

This table comes from immunoSEQ multiplex PCR, and its TCRdb copy is limited to in-frame clones, with some not included. The data contain approximately 100,000 clones, around 89% of them seen just once; the ten biggest clones take up roughly 15%. The chain combines TRBV7-2 with TRBJ1-2; possibly TRBD1 for D (5 bases). Sequences were obtained from blood. The sequence derives from a person between 18 and 75 years old in good health. In DNA form, the CDR3 reads TGTGCCAGCAGCTTGGGGGGATTACAGACTAACTATGGCTACACCTTC. It specifies CASSLGGLQTNYGYTF.